The 17 T cell receptor beta chains below were found in one sample sequenced in a study of blood T cell repertoires in COVID-19 (TCRdb year 2020). The library was produced with the immunoSEQ multiplex PCR assay. Held by TCRdb, this immuneACCESS table contains in-frame sequences only and omits some clones. Under half of the omission traces to an unresolved V gene where checked; the cause of the rest is unknown. This sample lists 400,000 to 450,000 clones; about 90% were detected once. 0.6% to 0.7% of the sample goes to the ten largest clones. The specimen was PBMCs or T cells enriched from blood (not recorded which). These receptors all come from a man in his late teens or twenties who had recovered from COVID-19.

The chain carries TRBV10-3 and TRBJ2-5; D is perhaps TRBD1 (5 bases). This CDR3 contains 15 residues. Germline CDR1 reads ENHRY; CDR2 reads SYGVKD. Trimming cost V 2 bases and J 5 bases, with 15 bases left between them. CDR3 loop: CAISETWGEGETQYF. The CDR3 DNA follows: TGTGCCATCAGTGAGACATGGGGCGAAGGGGAGACCCAGTACTTC.

The chain has TRBV4-1 and TRBJ1-2; TRBD1 aligns across 11 bases. Germline values: CDR1 MGHRA, CDR2 YSYEKL. Unmatched junction bases numbered 2, after V lost 2 bases and J lost 6 bases. The CDR3 extends over 14 amino acids. The DNA of the CDR3 is TGCGCCAGCAGCCAATGGACAGGGGGCGATGGCTACACCTTC. The encoded protein is CASSQWTGGDGYTF.

The chain has TRBV18 and TRBJ1-2, with 10 bases lining up with TRBD1. Unmatched junction bases numbered 7, after V lost 4 bases and J lost 5 bases. Germline CDR1 reads KGHSH; CDR2 reads LQKENI. This CDR3 is 15 amino acids long. As DNA, the CDR3 is TGTGCCAGCTCACACCGGGACAGGGGAGTATATGGCTACACCTTC. It encodes CASSHRDRGVYGYTF.

The gene calls are TRBV29-1 and TRBJ1-2; D is perhaps TRBD1 (6 bases). The CDR3 covers 13 residues. Trimming removed 7 bases from V and 4 bases from J, with 16 bases in between. Looked up from germline, CDR1 is SQVTM and CDR2 is ANQGSEA. CDR3 coding DNA: TGCAGCGCCCGAGGACAGAAGGGCTATGGCTACACCTTC. This gives the protein CSARGQKGYGYTF.

Here the CDR3 DNA reads TGTGCCAGCAGTTTTCAGGACAGGGTGACTGGCTACACCTTC. It translates to CASSFQDRVTGYTF. The rearrangement uses TRBV27 and TRBJ1-2; 8 nucleotides align to TRBD1. CDR1 is MNHEY and CDR2 is SMNVEV in the germline V gene (reference sequence). J was trimmed by 7 bases and V by 3 bases; bases with no gene match: 7. The CDR3 is 14 amino acids.

The V call is TRBV4-1, the J call TRBJ1-5; D is perhaps TRBD1 (5 bases). Trimming left V 0 bases short and J 1 base short, with 10 bases between. CDR1 is MGHRA and CDR2 is YSYEKL in the germline V gene. The length of the CDR3 is 16 residues. The CDR3 sequence: CASSQDPQESNQPQHF. The CDR3 DNA reads as TGCGCCAGCAGCCAAGATCCACAGGAAAGCAATCAGCCCCAGCATTTT.

A few counts support this clone. The rearrangement links TRBV5-1 to TRBJ1-2, with 8 bases fitting TRBD1. The germline CDR1 and CDR2 sequences are SGHRS and YFSETQ. This CDR3 spans 15 amino acids. Losses at the gene ends were 0 bases for V and 3 bases for J; bases not matched to a gene: 4. The CDR3 DNA reads as TGCGCCAGCAGCTTGGTGCTGGGACAGGACTATGGCTACACCTTC. Amino acids: CASSLVLGQDYGYTF.

The V and J genes are TRBV6-5 and TRBJ1-5; maybe TRBD1 (6 bases). V was shortened by 0 bases and J by 3 bases, with 12 bases between the two germline ends. From germline, CDR1 is MNHEY and CDR2 SVGAGI. The length of the CDR3 is 16 residues. The CDR3 sequence: CASSYSNRQVNQPQHF. CDR3 DNA sequence: TGTGCCAGCAGTTACTCGAACCGACAGGTCAATCAGCCCCAGCATTTT.

This clone was recorded only once. The chain employs TRBV27 and TRBJ2-7; D not certain. The CDR3 loop spans 16 amino acids. Looked up from germline, CDR1 is MNHEY and CDR2 is SMNVEV (reference sequence). Trimming shortened V by 0 bases and J by 1 base, and 13 bases separated the two germline ends. This CDR3 is CASSLSKPGLSYEQYF. The CDR3 DNA reads as TGTGCCAGCAGTTTATCCAAACCGGGTCTTTCCTACGAGCAGTACTTC.

The V gene is TRBV10-3, the J gene TRBJ2-1; D is ambiguous. The CDR3 covers 12 residues. Trimming left V 3 bases short and J 3 bases short, with 3 bases between. The germline V gene encodes CDR1 ENHRY and CDR2 SYGVKD. Here the CDR3 reads CAISDRYNEQFF. The CDR3 nucleotides are TGTGCCATCAGTGACCGCTACAATGAGCAGTTCTTC.

The J gene is TRBJ2-5, the V gene TRBV19; D not certain. Looked up from germline, CDR1 is LNHDA and CDR2 is SQIVND (reference sequence). CDR3 length: 17 amino acids. Trimming cost V 4 bases and J 2 bases, with 20 bases left between them. The CDR3 here is CASSTRFRKPEQETQYF. The CDR3 DNA reads as TGTGCCAGTAGTACCCGTTTCAGAAAACCCGAACAAGAGACCCAGTACTTC.

This clone was observed a single time. V is TRBV5-1 and J is TRBJ2-1; D perhaps matches TRBD1 (5 bases). CDR3 length: 11 amino acids. The V end was cut by 3 bases, the J end by 15 bases, with 13 bases between. Germline V gene lookup returns CDR1 SGHRS and CDR2 YFSETQ. The CDR3 nucleotides read TGCGCCAGCAGCTCAGCCCTCAGGGCGTTCTTC. Protein sequence: CASSSALRAFF.

The chain uses TRBV7-2 and TRBJ2-3, with D possibly TRBD1 on 6 matching bases. V was shortened by 5 bases and J by 5 bases, with 14 bases between the two germline ends. Germline lookup yields CDR1 SGHTA and CDR2 FQGNSA. This CDR3 is 14 amino acids long. This CDR3 reads CASSPDRRIDTQYF. Written as DNA, the CDR3 is TGTGCCAGCAGCCCCGACAGGCGAATAGATACGCAGTATTTT.

The rearrangement joins TRBV4-1 to TRBJ2-5, with D unclear. Trimming pared 5 bases from V and 5 bases from J, leaving 12 bases between. Germline CDR1 and CDR2: MGHRA and YSYEKL. The CDR3 has 13 residues. CDR3 sequence reads: CASSEGPRETQYF. The CDR3 nucleotides are TGCGCCAGCAGCGAAGGCCCGAGGGAGACCCAGTACTTC.

The V call is TRBV2, the J call TRBJ2-5; tentative D call: TRBD2 (5 bases). The CDR3 is made up of 13 amino acids. CDR1 is SNHLY, CDR2 FYNNEI, per germline. V was clipped by 7 bases and J by 5 bases, with 14 bases between them. The CDR3 reads CASIVGWEETQYF. In nucleotides, the CDR3 is TGTGCCAGCATCGTAGGCTGGGAGGAGACCCAGTACTTC. The full variable domain, with the rest looked up from reference TRBV2 and TRBJ2-5, is EPEVTQTPSHQVTQMGQEVILRCVPISNHLYFYWYRQILGQKVEFLVSFYNNEISEKSEIFDDQFSVERPDGSNFTLKIRSTKLEDSAMYFCASIVGWEETQYFGPGTRLLVL.

This clone occurred once. This chain uses TRBV5-1 with TRBJ2-7, with TRBD1 matching over 8 bases. This CDR3 region has 12 residues. Germline CDR1 and CDR2: SGHRS and YFSETQ. Germline trimming cut 4 bases from V and 8 bases from J; bases unmatched to any gene: 5. This CDR3 reads CASSPDRDKQYF. In nucleotides, the CDR3 is TGCGCCAGCAGCCCGGACAGGGATAAGCAGTACTTC. Complete variable domain (other parts from reference TRBV5-1 and TRBJ2-7): KAGVTQTPRYLIKTRGQQVTLSCSPISGHRSVSWYQQTPGQGLQFLFEYFSETQRNKGNFPGRFSGRQFSNSRSEMNVSTLELGDSALYLCASSPDRDKQYFGPGTRLTVT.

The chain employs TRBV19 and TRBJ2-7; tentative D call: TRBD2 (5 bases). CDR1 is LNHDA, CDR2 SQIVND, per germline (reference sequence). Trimming took 3 bases from V and 2 from J, leaving 8 bases between them. The length of the CDR3 is 13 residues. The CDR3: CASSIGSAYEQYF. CDR3 nucleotide sequence: TGTGCCAGTAGTATCGGTAGCGCCTACGAGCAGTACTTC.